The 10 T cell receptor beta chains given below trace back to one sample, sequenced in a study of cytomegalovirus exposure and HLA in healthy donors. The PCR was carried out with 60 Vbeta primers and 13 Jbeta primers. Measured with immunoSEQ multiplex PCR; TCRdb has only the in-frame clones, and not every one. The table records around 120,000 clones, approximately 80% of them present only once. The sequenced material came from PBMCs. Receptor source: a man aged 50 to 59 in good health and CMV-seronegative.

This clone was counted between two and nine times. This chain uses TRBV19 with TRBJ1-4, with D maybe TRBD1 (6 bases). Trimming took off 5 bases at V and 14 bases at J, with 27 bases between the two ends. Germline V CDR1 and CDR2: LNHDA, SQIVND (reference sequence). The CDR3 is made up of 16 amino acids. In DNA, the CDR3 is TGTGCCAGTAGTTTGCAACAGGGATCTCTGATAAAAGGGCTGTTTTTT. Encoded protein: CASSLQQGSLIKGLFF.

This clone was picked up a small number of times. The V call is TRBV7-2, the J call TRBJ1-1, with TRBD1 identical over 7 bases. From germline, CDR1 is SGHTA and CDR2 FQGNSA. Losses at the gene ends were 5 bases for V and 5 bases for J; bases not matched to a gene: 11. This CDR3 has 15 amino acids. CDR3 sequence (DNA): TGTGCCAGCAGCCTCTCGGACAGGCGATGGACTGAAGCTTTCTTT. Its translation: CASSLSDRRWTEAFF.

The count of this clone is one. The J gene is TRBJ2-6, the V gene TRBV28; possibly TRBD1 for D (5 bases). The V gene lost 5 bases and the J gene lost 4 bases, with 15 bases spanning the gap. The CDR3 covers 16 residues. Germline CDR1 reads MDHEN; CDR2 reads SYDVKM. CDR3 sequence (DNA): TGTGCCAGCAGTAGGGTGGGGCTTGAGGGGGCCAACGTCCTGACTTTC. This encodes CASSRVGLEGANVLTF.

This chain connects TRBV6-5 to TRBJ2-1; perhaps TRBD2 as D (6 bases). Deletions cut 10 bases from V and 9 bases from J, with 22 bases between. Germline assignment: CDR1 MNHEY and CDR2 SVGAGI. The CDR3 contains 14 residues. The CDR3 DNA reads TGTGCCACCAGAACGGCGGGGCCAGCGGGTGAGCAGTTCTTC. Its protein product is CATRTAGPAGEQFF.

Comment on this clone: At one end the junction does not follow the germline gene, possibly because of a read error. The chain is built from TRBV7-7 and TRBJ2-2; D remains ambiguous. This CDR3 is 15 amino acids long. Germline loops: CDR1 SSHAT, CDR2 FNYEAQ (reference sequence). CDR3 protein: CASSLLAGDTGELFF. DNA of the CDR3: TGTGCTAGCAGCTTATTGGCAGGTGACACCGGGGAGCTGTTTTTT.

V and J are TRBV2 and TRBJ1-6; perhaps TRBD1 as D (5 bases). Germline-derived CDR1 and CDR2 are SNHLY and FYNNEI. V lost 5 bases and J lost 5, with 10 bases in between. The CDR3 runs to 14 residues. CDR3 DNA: TGTGCCAGCAGTCTGGGAGGGGATAATTCACCCCTCCACTTT. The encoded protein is CASSLGGDNSPLHF.

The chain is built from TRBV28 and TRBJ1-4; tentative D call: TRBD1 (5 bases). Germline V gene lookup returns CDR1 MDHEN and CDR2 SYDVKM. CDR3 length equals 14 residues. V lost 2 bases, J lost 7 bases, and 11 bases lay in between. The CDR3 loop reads CASSLDRPSEKLFF. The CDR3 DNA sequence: TGTGCCAGCAGTTTAGACAGACCAAGTGAAAAACTGTTTTTT.

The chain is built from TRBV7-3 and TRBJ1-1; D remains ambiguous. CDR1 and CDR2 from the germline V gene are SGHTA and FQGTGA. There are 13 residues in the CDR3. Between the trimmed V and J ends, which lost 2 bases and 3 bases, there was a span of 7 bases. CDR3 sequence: CASSLYRDTEAFF. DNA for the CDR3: TGTGCCAGCAGCTTATATCGGGACACTGAAGCTTTCTTT.

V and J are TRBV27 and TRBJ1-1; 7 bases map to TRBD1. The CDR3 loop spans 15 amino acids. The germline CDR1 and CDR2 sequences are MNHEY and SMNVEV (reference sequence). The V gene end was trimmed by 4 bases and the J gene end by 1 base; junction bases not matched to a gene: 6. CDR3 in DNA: TGTGCCAGCAGTTCACAGGGGCGGGGGAACACTGAAGCTTTCTTT. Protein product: CASSSQGRGNTEAFF.

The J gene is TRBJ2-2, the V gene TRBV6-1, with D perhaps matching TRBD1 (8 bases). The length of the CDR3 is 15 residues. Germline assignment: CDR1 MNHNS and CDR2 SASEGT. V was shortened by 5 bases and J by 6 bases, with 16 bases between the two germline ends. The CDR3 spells CASSPRQGRAGELFF. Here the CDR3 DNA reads TGTGCCAGCAGTCCTCGACAGGGGAGGGCCGGGGAGCTGTTTTTT.